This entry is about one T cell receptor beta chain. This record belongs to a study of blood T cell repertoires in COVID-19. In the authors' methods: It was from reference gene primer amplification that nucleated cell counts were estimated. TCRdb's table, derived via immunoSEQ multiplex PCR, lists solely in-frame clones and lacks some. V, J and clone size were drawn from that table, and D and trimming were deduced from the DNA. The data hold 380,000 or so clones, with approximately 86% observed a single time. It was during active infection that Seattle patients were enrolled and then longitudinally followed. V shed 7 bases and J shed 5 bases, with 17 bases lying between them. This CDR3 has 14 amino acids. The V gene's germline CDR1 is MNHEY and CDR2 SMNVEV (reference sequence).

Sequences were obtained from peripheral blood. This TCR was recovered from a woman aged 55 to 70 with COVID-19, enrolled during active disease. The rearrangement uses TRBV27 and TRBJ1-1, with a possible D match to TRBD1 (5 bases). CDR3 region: CASTNGGFRTEAFF. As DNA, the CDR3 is TGTGCCAGCACCAACGGGGGATTCCGGACTGAAGCTTTCTTT.